A single sample gave rise to the 21 T cell receptor beta chains below, sequenced in a study of blood T cell repertoires in COVID-19. Assay: immunoSEQ multiplex PCR; the TCRdb copy retains only in-frame clones and omits some. The table includes fewer than 600,000 clones, 80% to 90% detected once. Sequenced sample: peripheral blood. These receptors were collected from a man younger than 30 with COVID-19, enrolled during active disease.

The rearrangement links TRBV5-6 to TRBJ2-5; 16 bases fit TRBD2. Germline V gene lookup returns CDR1 SGHDT and CDR2 YYEEEE. This CDR3 contains 19 residues. The V segment lost 4 bases and the J segment 3 bases; nucleotides outside the gene matches: 12. The DNA for the CDR3 is TGTGCCAGCAGCACTCAAACCGGGACTAGCGGGGGGGCAGAAGAGACCCAGTACTTC. Its protein is CASSTQTGTSGGAEETQYF.

The CDR3 region is CASRRRTGELFF. CDR3 nucleotides: TGTGCCAGCAGACGGAGGACCGGGGAGCTGTTTTTT. The V gene is TRBV7-9, the J gene TRBJ2-2; possible D gene TRBD2, 5 bases. The CDR3 runs to 12 residues. Germline loops: CDR1 SEHNR, CDR2 FQNEAQ (reference sequence). Between the trimmed V and J ends, which lost 6 bases and 5 bases, there was a span of 7 bases.

In its sample, this clone was seen once. The V and J genes are TRBV5-1 and TRBJ1-6, with 7 bases fitting TRBD1. The CDR3 length is 16 residues. J was trimmed by 10 bases and V by 0 bases; bases with no gene match: 10. The germline gives CDR1 SGHRS, CDR2 YFSETQ. CDR3: CASSLDRQGDDSPLHF. CDR3 nucleotide sequence: TGCGCCAGCAGCTTGGACCGACAGGGTGACGACTCACCCCTCCACTTT.

The CDR3 coding sequence is TGTGCCAGTAGTCTTAACGCGATTCCCTACGAGCAGTACTTC. It specifies CASSLNAIPYEQYF. J is TRBJ2-7 and V is TRBV19; D not resolved. Germline loops: CDR1 LNHDA, CDR2 SQIVND (reference sequence). The CDR3 consists of 14 residues. V was clipped by 5 bases and J by 2 bases, with 13 bases between them.

The gene calls are TRBV7-9 and TRBJ2-1, with 7 nucleotides matching TRBD2. This CDR3 is 14 amino acids long. From germline, CDR1 is SEHNR and CDR2 FQNEAQ (reference sequence). V gave up 5 bases and J gave up 6 bases; unmatched junction bases: 7. The CDR3 loop reads CASSPKREGNEQFF. CDR3 coding DNA: TGTGCCAGCAGCCCCAAGCGGGAAGGCAATGAGCAGTTCTTC. The full variable domain, rest sourced from reference TRBV7-9 and TRBJ2-1, is DTGVSQNPRHKITKRGQNVTFRCDPISEHNRLYWYRQTLGQGPEFLTYFQNEAQLEKSRLLSDRFSAERPKGSFSTLEIQRTEQGDSAMYLCASSPKREGNEQFFGPGTRLTVL.

The chain carries TRBV5-1 and TRBJ2-1; 10 bases agree with TRBD2. CDR1 and CDR2 (germline): SGHRS, YFSETQ. V was clipped by 4 bases and J by 6 bases; unmatched bases: 1. The CDR3 runs 13 residues. The CDR3 protein is CASSRTSGNEQFF. CDR3 bases: TGCGCCAGCAGCCGGACTAGCGGCAATGAGCAGTTCTTC.

The V call is TRBV9, the J call TRBJ1-4; TRBD1 matches at 8 bases. Germline loops: CDR1 SGDLS, CDR2 YYNGEE. The CDR3 has 15 amino acids. Trimming took 3 bases from V and 5 from J; bases not matched to a gene: 6. The CDR3 DNA reads as TGTGCCAGCAGCGGACGACAGGGGTTCAATGAAAAACTGTTTTTT. This gives the protein CASSGRQGFNEKLFF.

V is TRBV5-1 and J is TRBJ2-3; D gene unclear. CDR3 length: 14 residues. CDR1 SGHRS and CDR2 YFSETQ come from the germline V gene. Trimming left V 4 bases short and J 1 base short, with 10 bases between. CDR3 sequence reads: CASSDKTGTDTQYF. DNA of the CDR3: TGCGCCAGCAGCGATAAAACTGGCACAGATACGCAGTATTTT.

The J gene is TRBJ2-5, the V gene TRBV3-1 (or the pseudogene TRBV3-2); 8 bases match TRBD2. Losses at the gene ends were 6 bases for V and 3 bases for J; bases not matched to a gene: 6. The CDR3 is made up of 14 amino acids. CDR1 and CDR2 (germline): LGHDT, YNNKEL (reference sequence). The CDR3 DNA reads as TGTGCCAGCAGTCGACGACTAGCGAAAGAGACCCAGTACTTC. This encodes CASSRRLAKETQYF.

This chain connects TRBV30 to TRBJ2-2; tentatively, D is TRBD2 (5 bases). Germline V gene data show CDR1 as GTSNPN and CDR2 as SVGIG (reference sequence). The CDR3 loop spans 13 amino acids. The germline V and J ends were trimmed by 3 bases and 2 bases, with 7 bases remaining between them. The CDR3 DNA reads TGTGCCTGGAGGACGGGAAACACCGGGGAGCTGTTTTTT. It specifies CAWRTGNTGELFF. Variable domain in full (rest from reference TRBV30 and TRBJ2-2): SQTIHQWPATLVQPVGSPLSLECTVEGTSNPNLYWYRQAAGRGLQLLFYSVGIGQISSEVPQNLSASRPQDRQFILSSKKLLLSDSGFYLCAWRTGNTGELFFGEGSRLTVL.

The chain combines TRBV7-9 with TRBJ2-5; TRBD2 aligns across 11 bases. The V gene end was trimmed by 0 bases and the J gene end by 4 bases; junction bases not matched to a gene: 4. Germline V gene sequence: CDR1 SEHNR, CDR2 FQNEAQ (reference sequence). This CDR3 comprises 16 residues. The CDR3 region has the DNA TGTGCCAGCAGCTTAGCGATCGGACTAGCGGGAGAGACCCAGTACTTC. It yields the protein CASSLAIGLAGETQYF.

The chain uses TRBV19 and TRBJ2-7, with 7 bases matching TRBD1. This CDR3 has 13 amino acids. The V gene end was trimmed by 3 bases and the J gene end by 6 bases; junction bases not matched to a gene: 5. Germline CDR1 reads LNHDA; CDR2 reads SQIVND (reference sequence). The CDR3 coding sequence is TGTGCCAGTAGTATGACAGGGAAAGGCGAGCAGTACTTC. It encodes CASSMTGKGEQYF.

This chain joins TRBV9 and TRBJ1-1; D perhaps matches TRBD1 (6 bases). Germline V gene lookup returns CDR1 SGDLS and CDR2 YYNGEE. Trimming left V 0 bases short and J 10 bases short, with 16 bases between. The CDR3 extends over 14 amino acids. The CDR3 sequence is CASSVVVDRGAAFF. Here the CDR3 DNA reads TGTGCCAGCAGCGTAGTAGTGGACAGAGGTGCAGCTTTCTTT.

The chain joins TRBV11-2 to TRBJ1-3; 10 nucleotides match TRBD1. The CDR3 has 17 amino acids. In germline, CDR1 is SGHAT, CDR2 FQNNGV. V shed 4 bases, J shed 5 bases, and the junction held 11 bases outside the gene matches. CDR3 DNA: TGTGCCAGCAGCTATGCCGGGACAGGGGTCGGGAGAAACACCATATATTTT. Its protein product is CASSYAGTGVGRNTIYF. The entire variable domain, with the rest obtained from reference TRBV11-2 and TRBJ1-3, is as follows: EAGVAQSPRYKIIEKRQSVAFWCNPISGHATLYWYQQILGQGPKLLIQFQNNGVVDDSQLPKDRFSAERLKGVDSTLKIQPAKLEDSAVYLCASSYAGTGVGRNTIYFGEGSWLTVV.

The chain is built from TRBV11-3 and TRBJ2-1; 7 nucleotides line up with TRBD1. The V and J ends lost 6 bases and 6 bases, in that order; junction bases with no gene match: 11. This CDR3 is built from 15 residues. The germline V gene encodes CDR1 SGHNT and CDR2 YENEEA. The CDR3, as DNA: TGTGCCAGCAGATTTACAGGGGAGAGTGGCAATGAGCAGTTCTTC. It yields the protein CASRFTGESGNEQFF.

The chain has TRBV3-1 (or the pseudogene TRBV3-2) and TRBJ2-7, with 8 nucleotides matching TRBD2. Germline V CDR1 and CDR2: LGHDT, YNNKEL (reference sequence). The CDR3 extends over 13 amino acids. The trim removed 1 base at V and 6 bases at J, leaving 2 bases unmatched. The CDR3 bases are TGTGCCAGCAGCCAAGCGGGGGGGCTCGAGCAGTACTTC. Translated: CASSQAGGLEQYF.

The chain couples TRBV5-4 to TRBJ1-1, with D uncertain. Trimming cost V 0 bases and J 1 base, with 10 bases left between them. The CDR3 sequence is 15 residues long. The germline CDR1 and CDR2 sequences are SGHNT and YYREEE (reference sequence). The CDR3 loop is CASSLVGSSNTEAFF. CDR3 bases: TGTGCCAGCAGCTTGGTAGGGAGTTCGAACACTGAAGCTTTCTTT.

This clone showed up just once. CDR3 residues: CASSANRAETQYF. CDR3 bases: TGTGCCAGTAGTGCGAACAGGGCCGAGACCCAGTACTTC. The chain is built from TRBV19 and TRBJ2-5; tentatively, D is TRBD1 (6 bases). CDR1 is LNHDA, CDR2 SQIVND, per germline (reference sequence). The CDR3 is 13 residues long. Trimming cost V 5 bases and J 5 bases, with 12 bases left between them.

The chain couples TRBV11-3 to TRBJ2-1, with a weak D call TRBD2 (7 bases). Trimming left V 5 bases short and J 7 bases short, with 15 bases between. Per the germline V gene, CDR1 is SGHNT and CDR2 is YENEEA. The CDR3 is 14 amino acids. The CDR3 sequence is CASSPVRGGNEQFF. The CDR3 region has the DNA TGTGCCAGCAGCCCCGTGAGGGGGGGGAATGAGCAGTTCTTC.

The V call is TRBV6-5, the J call TRBJ1-4, with D perhaps matching TRBD1 (5 bases). The length of the CDR3 is 13 residues. The V and J ends lost 10 bases and 3 bases respectively, with 12 bases between them. Per the germline V gene, CDR1 is MNHEY and CDR2 is SVGAGI. CDR3 nucleotides: TGTGCCACCCTGGGGGGTCCTAATGAAAAACTGTTTTTT. Protein product: CATLGGPNEKLFF.

J is TRBJ1-3 and V is TRBV14; no reliable D call. Germline CDR1 SGHDN, CDR2 FVKESK. Trimming pared 5 bases from V and 4 bases from J, leaving 12 bases between. This CDR3 is 14 amino acids long. The CDR3 spells CASSMALAGNTIYF. CDR3 coding DNA: TGTGCCAGCAGCATGGCCCTCGCCGGAAACACCATATATTTT.